Here is one T cell receptor beta chain with its context. The data originate from a study of cytomegalovirus exposure and HLA in healthy donors. The PCR contained 60 Vbeta and 13 Jbeta primers. TCRdb keeps only in-frame clones here, not all; method: immunoSEQ multiplex PCR. The data contain around 170,000 clones, roughly 80% of them singletons. The sequenced material came from PBMCs. The sequence was obtained from a man between 35 and 55 years old in good health and CMV-seronegative.

The chain's CDR3 is CASSPGGFSGNTIYF. The DNA of the CDR3 is TGTGCCAGCAGCCCGGGAGGGTTCTCTGGAAACACCATATATTTT. The chain carries TRBV7-9 and TRBJ1-3; D gene ambiguous. The CDR3 is 15 amino acids. Trimming stripped 5 bases from V and 0 bases from J, with 11 bases between. The germline gives CDR1 SEHNR, CDR2 FQNEAQ (reference sequence).